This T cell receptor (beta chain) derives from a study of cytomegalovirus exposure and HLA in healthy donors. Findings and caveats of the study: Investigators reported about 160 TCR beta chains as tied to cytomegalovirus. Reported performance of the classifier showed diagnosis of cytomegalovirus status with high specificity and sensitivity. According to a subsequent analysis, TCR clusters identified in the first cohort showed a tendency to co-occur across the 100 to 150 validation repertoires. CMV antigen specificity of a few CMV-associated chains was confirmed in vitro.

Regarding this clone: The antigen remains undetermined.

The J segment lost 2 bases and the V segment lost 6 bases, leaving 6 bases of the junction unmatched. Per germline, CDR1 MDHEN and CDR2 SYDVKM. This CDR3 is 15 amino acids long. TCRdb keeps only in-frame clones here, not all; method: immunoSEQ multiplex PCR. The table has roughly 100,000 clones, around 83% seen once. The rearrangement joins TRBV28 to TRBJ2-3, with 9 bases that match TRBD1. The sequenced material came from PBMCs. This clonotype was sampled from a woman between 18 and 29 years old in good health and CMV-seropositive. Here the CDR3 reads CASRLGQGHTDTQYF. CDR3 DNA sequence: TGTGCCAGCAGACTGGGACAGGGACACACAGATACGCAGTATTTT. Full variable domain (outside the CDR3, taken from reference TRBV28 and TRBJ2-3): DVKVTQSSRYLVKRTGEKVFLECVQDMDHENMFWYRQDPGLGLRLIYFSYDVKMKEKGDIPEGYSVSREKKERFSLILESASTNQTSMYLCASRLGQGHTDTQYFGPGTRLTVL.